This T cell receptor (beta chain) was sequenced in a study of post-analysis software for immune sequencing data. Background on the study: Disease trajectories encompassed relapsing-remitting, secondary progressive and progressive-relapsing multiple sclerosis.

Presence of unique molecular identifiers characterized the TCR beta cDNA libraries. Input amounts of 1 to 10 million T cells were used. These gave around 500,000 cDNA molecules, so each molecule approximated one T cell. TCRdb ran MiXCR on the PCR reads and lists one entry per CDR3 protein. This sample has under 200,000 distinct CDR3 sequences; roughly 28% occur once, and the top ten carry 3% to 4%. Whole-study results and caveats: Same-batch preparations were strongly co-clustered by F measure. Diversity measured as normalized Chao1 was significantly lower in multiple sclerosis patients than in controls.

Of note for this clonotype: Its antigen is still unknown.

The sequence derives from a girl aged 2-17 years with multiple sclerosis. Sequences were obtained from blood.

CDR3: CSAGTSGVAEQFF. In nucleotides, the CDR3 is TGCAGTGCCGGGACTAGCGGGGTGGCTGAGCAGTTCTTC. The genes are TRBV20-1 and TRBJ2-1; 13 bases align to TRBD2. This CDR3 spans 13 amino acids. The J segment lost 9 bases and the V segment lost 6 bases, leaving 5 bases of the junction unmatched. The germline CDR1 and CDR2 sequences are DFQATT and SNEGSKA (reference sequence).